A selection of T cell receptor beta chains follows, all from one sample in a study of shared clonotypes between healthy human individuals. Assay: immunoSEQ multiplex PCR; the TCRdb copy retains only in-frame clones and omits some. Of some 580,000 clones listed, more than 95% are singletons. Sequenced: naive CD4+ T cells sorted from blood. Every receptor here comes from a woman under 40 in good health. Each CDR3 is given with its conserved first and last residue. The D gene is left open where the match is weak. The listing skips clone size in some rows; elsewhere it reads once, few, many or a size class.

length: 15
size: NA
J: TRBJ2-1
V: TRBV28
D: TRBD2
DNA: TGTGCCAGCAGATCCCCGGGACTAGGGTACAATGAGCAGTTCTTC
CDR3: CASRSPGLGYNEQFF

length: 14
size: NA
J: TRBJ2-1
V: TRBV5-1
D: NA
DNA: TGCGCCAGCAGCTTTTCACTTGCATACAATGAGCAGTTCTTC
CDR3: CASSFSLAYNEQFF

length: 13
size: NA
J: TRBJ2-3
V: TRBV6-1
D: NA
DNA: TGTGCCAGCAGTGACCTCCCTGAAATCGCGCAGTATTTT
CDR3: CASSDLPEIAQYF

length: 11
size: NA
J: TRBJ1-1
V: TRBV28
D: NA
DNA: TGTGCCAGCACCAGCGTGATTGAAGCTTTCTTT
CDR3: CASTSVIEAFF

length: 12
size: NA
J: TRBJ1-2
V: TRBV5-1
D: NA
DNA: TGCGCCAGCAGCAAAGATGACTATGGCTACACCTTC
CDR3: CASSKDDYGYTF

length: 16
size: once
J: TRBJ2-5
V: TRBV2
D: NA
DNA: TGTGCCAGCAGTGAAGCCATCGCAGCAGACCAAGAGACCCAGTACTTC
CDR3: CASSEAIAADQETQYF

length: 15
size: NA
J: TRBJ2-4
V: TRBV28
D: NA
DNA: TGTGCCAGCAGTCAACGGGACTCTCCAAAAAACATTCAGTACTTC
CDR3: CASSQRDSPKNIQYF

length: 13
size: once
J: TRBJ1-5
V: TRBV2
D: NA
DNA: TGTGCCAGCAGTGAAGATAGGAATCAGCCCCAGCATTTT
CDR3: CASSEDRNQPQHF

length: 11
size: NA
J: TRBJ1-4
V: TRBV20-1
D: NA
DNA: TGCAGTGTCCAGGGGCAAGAAAAACTGTTTTTT
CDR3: CSVQGQEKLFF

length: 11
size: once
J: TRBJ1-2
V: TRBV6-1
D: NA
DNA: TGTGCCAGCGTCACTAACTATGGCTACACCTTC
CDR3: CASVTNYGYTF

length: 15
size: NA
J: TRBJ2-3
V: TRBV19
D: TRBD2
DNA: TGTGCCAGTAGTAAGACTAGCGGGAGATCGGATACGCAGTATTTT
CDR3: CASSKTSGRSDTQYF

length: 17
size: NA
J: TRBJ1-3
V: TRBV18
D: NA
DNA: TGTGCCAGCTCACTCTCGTCCCAGGGGTATTCTGGAAACACCATATATTTT
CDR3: CASSLSSQGYSGNTIYF

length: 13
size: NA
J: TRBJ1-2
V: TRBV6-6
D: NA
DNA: TGTGCCAGCAGTTACGACGGTGGGAAAGGCTACACCTTC
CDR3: CASSYDGGKGYTF

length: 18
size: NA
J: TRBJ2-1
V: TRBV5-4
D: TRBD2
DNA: TGTGCCAGCAGCTTGGTTACACTAGCGGGAGGTTACTACAATGAGCAGTTCTTC
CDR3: CASSLVTLAGGYYNEQFF

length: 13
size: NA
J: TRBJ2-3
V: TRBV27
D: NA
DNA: TGTGCCAGCAACTATCCAGGCACAGATACGCAGTATTTT
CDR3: CASNYPGTDTQYF

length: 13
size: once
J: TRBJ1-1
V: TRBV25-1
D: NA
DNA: TGTGCCTCAAACCCAGGGGCGAACACTGAAGCTTTCTTT
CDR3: CASNPGANTEAFF

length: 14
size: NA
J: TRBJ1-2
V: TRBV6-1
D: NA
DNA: TGTGCCAGCAGTGAAGCCGGGTTGGGGTGGGGCTACACCTTC
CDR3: CASSEAGLGWGYTF

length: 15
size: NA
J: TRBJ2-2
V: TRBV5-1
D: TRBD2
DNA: TGCGCCAGCAGCGCGGGGACTAGCGGGACCGGGGAGCTGTTTTTT
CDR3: CASSAGTSGTGELFF